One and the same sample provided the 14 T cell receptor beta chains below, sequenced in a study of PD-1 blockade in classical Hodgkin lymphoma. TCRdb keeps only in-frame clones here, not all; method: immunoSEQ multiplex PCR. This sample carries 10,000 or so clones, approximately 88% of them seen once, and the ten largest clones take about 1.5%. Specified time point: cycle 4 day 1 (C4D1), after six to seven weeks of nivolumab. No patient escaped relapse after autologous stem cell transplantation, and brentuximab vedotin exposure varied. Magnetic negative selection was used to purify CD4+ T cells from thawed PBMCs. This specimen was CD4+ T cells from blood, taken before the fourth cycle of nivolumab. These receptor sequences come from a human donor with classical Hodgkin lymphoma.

The CDR3 sequence is CASSHLQGLEQYF. CDR3 coding DNA: TGCGCCAGCAGCCACCTACAGGGACTCGAGCAGTACTTC. The rearrangement joins TRBV5-1 to TRBJ2-7; D is possibly TRBD1 or TRBD2 (6 bases each). Germline V gene sequence: CDR1 SGHRS, CDR2 YFSETQ. V dropped 4 bases and J dropped 6 bases, with 14 bases sitting between them. This CDR3 comprises 13 residues.

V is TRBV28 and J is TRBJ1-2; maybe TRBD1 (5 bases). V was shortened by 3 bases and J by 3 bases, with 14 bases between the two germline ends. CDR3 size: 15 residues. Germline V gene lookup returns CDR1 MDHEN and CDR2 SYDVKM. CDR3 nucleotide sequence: TGTGCCAGCAGTTTGGGGACCCCTGCTTACTATGGCTACACCTTC. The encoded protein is CASSLGTPAYYGYTF.

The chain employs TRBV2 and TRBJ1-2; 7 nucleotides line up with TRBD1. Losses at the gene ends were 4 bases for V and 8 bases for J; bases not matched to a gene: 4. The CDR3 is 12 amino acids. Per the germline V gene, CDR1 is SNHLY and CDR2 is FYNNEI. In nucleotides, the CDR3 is TGTGCCAGCAGTGTTGGGACAGAAGGCTACACCTTC. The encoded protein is CASSVGTEGYTF.

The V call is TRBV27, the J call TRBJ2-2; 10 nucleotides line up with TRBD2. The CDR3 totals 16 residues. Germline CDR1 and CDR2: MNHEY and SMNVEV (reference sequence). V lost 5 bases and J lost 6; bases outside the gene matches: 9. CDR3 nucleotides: TGTGCCAGCAGTCTGCGGACTAGCGGTCCGGCCGGGGAGCTGTTTTTT. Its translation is CASSLRTSGPAGELFF.

This chain's CDR3 is CASNRDRGFDTQYF. The CDR3 DNA sequence: TGTGCCAGTAATAGGGACAGGGGTTTTGATACGCAGTATTTT. This chain links TRBV19 with TRBJ2-3, with 10 bases fitting TRBD1. CDR1 LNHDA and CDR2 SQIVND come from the germline V gene (reference sequence). This CDR3 spans 14 amino acids. J was trimmed by 6 bases and V by 7 bases; bases with no gene match: 7.

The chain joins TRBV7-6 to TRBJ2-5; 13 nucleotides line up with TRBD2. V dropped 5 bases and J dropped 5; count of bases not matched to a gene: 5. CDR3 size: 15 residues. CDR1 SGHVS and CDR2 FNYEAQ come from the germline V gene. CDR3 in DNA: TGTGCCAGCAGCATGGGACTAGCGGGGTGGGAGACCCAGTACTTC. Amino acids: CASSMGLAGWETQYF.

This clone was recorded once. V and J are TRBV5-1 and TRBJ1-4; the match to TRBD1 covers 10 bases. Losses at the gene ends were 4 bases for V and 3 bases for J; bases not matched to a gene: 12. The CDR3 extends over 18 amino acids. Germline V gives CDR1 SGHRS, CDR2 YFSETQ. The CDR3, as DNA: TGCGCCAGCAGCCAAGGGGGACAGGGGAGGACGGCTAATGAAAAACTGTTTTTT. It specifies CASSQGGQGRTANEKLFF.

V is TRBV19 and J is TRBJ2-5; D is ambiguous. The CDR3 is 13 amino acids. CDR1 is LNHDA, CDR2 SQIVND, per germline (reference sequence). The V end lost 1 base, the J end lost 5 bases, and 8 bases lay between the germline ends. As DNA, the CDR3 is TGTGCCAGTAGTATAGGCCGTGCGGAGACCCAGTACTTC. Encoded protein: CASSIGRAETQYF.

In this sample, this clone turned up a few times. CDR3 sequence: CASSEWAGVAGYTF. The CDR3 coding sequence is TGTGCCAGCAGTGAATGGGCAGGGGTAGCTGGCTACACCTTC. J is TRBJ1-2 and V is TRBV25-1, with a possible D match to TRBD1 (6 bases). Trimming stripped 1 base from V and 7 bases from J, with 13 bases between. CDR3 length equals 14 residues. CDR1 is MGHDK, CDR2 SYGVNS, per germline.

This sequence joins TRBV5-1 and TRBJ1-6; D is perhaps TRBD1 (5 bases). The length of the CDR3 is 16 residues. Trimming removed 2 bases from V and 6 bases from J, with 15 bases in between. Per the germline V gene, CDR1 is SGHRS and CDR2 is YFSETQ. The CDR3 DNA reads TGCGCCAGCAGCTTCCAAACCCGGGACCGTAATTCACCCCTCCACTTT. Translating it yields CASSFQTRDRNSPLHF.

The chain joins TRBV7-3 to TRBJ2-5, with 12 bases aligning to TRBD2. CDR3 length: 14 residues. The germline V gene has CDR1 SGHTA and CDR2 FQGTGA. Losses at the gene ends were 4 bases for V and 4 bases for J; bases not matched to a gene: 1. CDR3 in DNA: TGTGCCAGCAGCTCGGGACTAGCGGGAGAGACCCAGTACTTC. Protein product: CASSSGLAGETQYF. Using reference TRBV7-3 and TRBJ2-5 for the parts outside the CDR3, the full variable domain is GAGVSQTPSNKVTEKGKYVELRCDPISGHTALYWYRQSLGQGPEFLIYFQGTGAADDSGLPNDRFFAVRPEGSVSTLKIQRTERGDSAVYLCASSSGLAGETQYFGPGTRLLVL.

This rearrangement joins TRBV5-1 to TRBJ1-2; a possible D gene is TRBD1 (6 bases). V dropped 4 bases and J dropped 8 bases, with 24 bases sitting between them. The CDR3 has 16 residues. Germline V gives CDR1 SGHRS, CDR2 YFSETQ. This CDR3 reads CASSPAGDNKRRGYTF. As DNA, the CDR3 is TGCGCCAGCAGCCCGGCCGGGGACAATAAAAGGAGGGGCTACACCTTC. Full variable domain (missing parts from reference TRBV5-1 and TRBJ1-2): KAGVTQTPRYLIKTRGQQVTLSCSPISGHRSVSWYQQTPGQGLQFLFEYFSETQRNKGNFPGRFSGRQFSNSRSEMNVSTLELGDSALYLCASSPAGDNKRRGYTFGSGTRLTVV.

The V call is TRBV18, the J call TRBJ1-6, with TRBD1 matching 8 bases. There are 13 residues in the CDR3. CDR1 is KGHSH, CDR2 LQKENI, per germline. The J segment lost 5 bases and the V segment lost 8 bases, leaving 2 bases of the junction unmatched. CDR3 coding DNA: TGTGCCAGCACGACAGGGGATAATTCACCCCTCCACTTT. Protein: CASTTGDNSPLHF.

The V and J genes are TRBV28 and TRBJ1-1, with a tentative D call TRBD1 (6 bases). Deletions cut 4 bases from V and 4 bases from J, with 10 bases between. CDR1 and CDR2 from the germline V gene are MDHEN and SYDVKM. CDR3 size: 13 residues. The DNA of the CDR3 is TGTGCCAGCAGTTACACAGGGCGCACTGAAGCTTTCTTT. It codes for CASSYTGRTEAFF.